This T cell receptor (beta chain) stems from a study of T cells in tumors after PD-1 blockade. Study context: Patients had no prior checkpoint blockade, systemic immunosuppressants, or anti-cancer therapy within 4 weeks. Treatment was either pembrolizumab 200 mg every 3 weeks or cemiplimab 350 mg every 2 weeks. Blood samples averaged around 100,000 templates (range 24,679-257,772) and fewer than 45,000 unique clonotypes. Daily vismodegib 150 mg continued in a subset of anti-PD-1-treated patients.

Produced via immunoSEQ multiplex PCR; TCRdb's table is partial and in-frame only. The sample has 15,000 or so clones, about 80% seen once; the top ten hold approximately 24%. CDR3 length equals 13 residues. The sequences come from PBMCs, collected after anti-PD-1 treatment. This receptor was taken from a human donor with basal cell carcinoma. The chain couples TRBV21-1 to TRBJ2-1. TRBV21-1 is given as a pseudogene. The CDR3 is CASSKGDLNEQFF. In nucleotides, the CDR3 is TGTGCCAGCAGCAAAGGGGACCTCAATGAGCAGTTCTTC.